This T cell receptor (beta chain) was documented in a study of blood T cell repertoires in COVID-19. In the study overall: Specimens from acute and convalescent COVID-19 originated in the United States, Italy and Spain. The analysed material was cDNA or gDNA that came from T cells, B-cell-depleted T cells, or PBMCs.

Libraries were prepared by immunoSEQ multiplex PCR; TCRdb keeps only in-frame clonotypes and omits some of them. The data show 95,000 to 150,000 clones, with around 87% seen just once and 7.6% held by the top ten. Per the germline V gene, CDR1 is SGHNT and CDR2 is YENEEA. This CDR3 is 16 amino acids long. V lost 0 bases and J lost 8, with 16 bases in between. The sample consisted of peripheral blood. V usage is TRBV11-3 and J usage is TRBJ1-4; perhaps TRBD1 as D (5 bases). This receptor was obtained from a man between 50 and 59 years old with acute or convalescent COVID-19. This chain's CDR3 is CASSLDLGAGLEKLFF. CDR3 sequence (DNA): TGTGCCAGCAGCTTAGATCTAGGGGCCGGACTAGAAAAACTGTTTTTT.